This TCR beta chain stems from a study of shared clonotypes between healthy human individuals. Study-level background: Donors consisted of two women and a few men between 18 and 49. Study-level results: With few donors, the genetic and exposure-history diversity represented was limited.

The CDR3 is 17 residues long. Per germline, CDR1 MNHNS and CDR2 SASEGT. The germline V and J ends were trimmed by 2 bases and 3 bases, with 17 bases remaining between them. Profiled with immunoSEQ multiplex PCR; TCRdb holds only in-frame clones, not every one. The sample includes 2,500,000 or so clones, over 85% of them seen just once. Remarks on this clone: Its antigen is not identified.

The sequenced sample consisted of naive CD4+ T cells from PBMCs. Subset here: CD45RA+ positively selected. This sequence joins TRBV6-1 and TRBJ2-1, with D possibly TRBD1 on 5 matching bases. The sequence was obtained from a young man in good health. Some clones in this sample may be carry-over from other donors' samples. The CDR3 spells CASSERSVWGRYNEQFF. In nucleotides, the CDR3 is TGTGCCAGCAGTGAACGTTCCGTATGGGGCCGCTACAATGAGCAGTTCTTC.